This TCR beta chain emerged from a study of cytomegalovirus exposure and HLA in healthy donors. General observations from the study: The authors excluded some V segments, including TRBV6-2 and TRBV6-3, as indistinguishable. In a later analysis, at a false discovery rate of 0.05, about 15,000 TCR beta sequences were associated with HLA alleles. The authors listed 180 or so TCR beta chains as cytomegalovirus-associated.

60 Vbeta and 13 Jbeta primers were used in PCR. TCRdb keeps only in-frame clones here, not all; method: immunoSEQ multiplex PCR. The sample table includes approximately 96,000 clones. The germline V gene encodes CDR1 LNHNV and CDR2 YYDKDF (reference sequence). V lost 2 bases and J lost 4; bases outside the gene matches: 9. The CDR3 contains 16 residues. With respect to this clone: No antigen is known for it.

This chain links TRBV15 with TRBJ2-5; 8 nucleotides agree with TRBD2. Sequenced sample: PBMCs. The receptor was derived from a girl under 18 in good health and CMV-seropositive. CDR3 DNA: TGTGCCACCAGCAGAATTGCGGGGGGCTTCCGAGAGACCCAGTACTTC. Translated: CATSRIAGGFRETQYF.